The following is a T cell receptor (beta chain) sequence with its context. These data are taken from a study of blood T cell repertoires in COVID-19. Repertoires were generated with immunoSEQ multiplex PCR, while TCRdb's copy carries only in-frame clones and drops some. The sample records fewer than 400,000 clones, over 85% being singletons. Membership in each cohort depended on participant-reported clinical history. Sequencing input: PBMCs or T cells enriched from blood (not recorded which). This TCR derives from a woman aged 25 to 45 who had recovered from COVID-19.

CDR3 nucleotide sequence: TGCGCCAGCAGCTTGTCAGGGGGTGCGAATGAGCAGTTCTTC. This codes for CASSLSGGANEQFF. This chain links TRBV5-1 with TRBJ2-1; TRBD1 matches at 7 bases. The J segment lost 7 bases and the V segment lost 1 base, leaving 5 bases of the junction unmatched. CDR3 length: 14 residues. The germline V gene has CDR1 SGHRS and CDR2 YFSETQ.